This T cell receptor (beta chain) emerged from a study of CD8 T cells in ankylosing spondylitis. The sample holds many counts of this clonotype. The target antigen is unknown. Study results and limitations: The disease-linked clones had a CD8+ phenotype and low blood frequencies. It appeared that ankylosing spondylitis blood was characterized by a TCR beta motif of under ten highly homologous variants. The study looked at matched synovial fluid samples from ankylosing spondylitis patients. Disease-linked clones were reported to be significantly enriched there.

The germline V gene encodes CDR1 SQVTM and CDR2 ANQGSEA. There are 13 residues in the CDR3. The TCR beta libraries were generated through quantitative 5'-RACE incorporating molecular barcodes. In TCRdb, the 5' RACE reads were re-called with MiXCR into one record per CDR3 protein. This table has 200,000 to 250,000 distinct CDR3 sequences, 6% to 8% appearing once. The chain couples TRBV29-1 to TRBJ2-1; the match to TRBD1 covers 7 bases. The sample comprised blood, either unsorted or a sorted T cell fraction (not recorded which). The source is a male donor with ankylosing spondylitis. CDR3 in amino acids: CSGVRGPWDEQFF. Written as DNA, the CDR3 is TGCAGTGGGGTAAGGGGGCCGTGGGATGAGCAGTTCTTC.